This T cell receptor (beta chain) was captured in a study of cytomegalovirus exposure and HLA in healthy donors (dated by TCRdb to between 2016 and 2019). General notes on the study: According to an earlier analysis of 587 of the donors, about 179 million T cells yielded roughly 110 million unique TCR beta sequences and around 300 Gb of sequence data. An early release that covered about 600 HLA-typed donors contained about 300 gigabases of sequencing data and 80 million or so unique TCR sequences. Of the roughly 430 genotyped donors, over 65% fell in the genetic ancestry cluster associated with self-reported Caucasian donors. The study was designed to test whether signatures of past pathogen exposure could be identified by cataloging public T cell receptors. The study used immunosequencing to profile the T cell repertoires of under 700 subjects and linked those repertoires to cytomegalovirus serostatus. Besides the first cohort of more than 650 subjects, a separate validation cohort made up of over a hundred different subjects was used. To predict cytomegalovirus infection status, the study brought together high-throughput TCR immunosequencing, statistical association of individual TCRs with disease status, and machine learning. A later analysis re-analyzed previously published TCR beta repertoires from 666 donors and added high-resolution HLA genotyping to study TCR occurrence patterns. Rather than using new phenotypic data, the later analysis identified candidate immune exposures from TCR beta sequences and from how often those sequences occurred across donors. In an earlier analysis of 587 of the donors, high-throughput TCR beta sequencing was used to judge whether each TCR beta V gene segment behaved as functional or pseudogenic. Donor age, sex, ethnicity and CMV serostatus were collected together with the repertoire data. Genome-wide SNP genotypes for about 65% of the 666 donors were used in a later genetic analysis, which treated that subset as a discovery cohort. Every discovery cohort repertoire had been produced on one sequencing platform. Class I and class II HLA loci were covered by the typing at four-digit resolution. Typing coverage varied by locus: roughly 629-640 donors for A, B, C, DRB1 and DQB1; roughly 510 for DQA1; nearly 610 for DPA1; roughly 470 for DPB1. Roughly 5 DR-DQ haplotypes were handled as single units for association and clustering, since linkage in the cohort was strong. On average, about 240,000 unique TCR beta nucleotide sequences were sequenced per donor among 398 genotyped donors of the cohort, with roughly 18% of those sequences being non-productive. Study-wide findings and limitations: It was suggested by the authors that the approach could potentially be generalized to other disease states and immunological phenotypes. CMV serostatus was the only immune exposure information available for the cohort. The sequencing pipeline was judged likely to have produced a cluster of highly shared sequence variants as a technical artifact. In the study, about 150 TCR beta chains were listed as associated with cytomegalovirus. Several of the top co-occurrence clusters appeared to be linked to parvovirus B19, influenza, CMV and Epstein-Barr virus, according to a later analysis. A further reported finding was that TCR beta sequences accurately predicted the HLA-A and HLA-B alleles for most subjects in the first cohort. Specific HLA alleles were associated with over 15,000 TCR beta sequences at a false discovery rate of 0.05 in a later analysis. Presence/absence analyses assumed roughly uniform sequencing depth across donors, an assumption that may not hold. Most CMV-associated TCR beta chains appeared to be HLA-restricted in a later analysis, and the HLA associations seemed to be driven largely by CMV exposure. An earlier analysis of approximately 590 of the donors showed that most TCR beta V segments appeared in productive rearrangements either about 87% or about 30% of the time, which broadly matched IMGT annotations. When HLA alleles, especially DR and DQ, strongly co-occurred, TCR associations were difficult to assign to individual alleles. Because HLA typing was missing for some donors at each locus, association tests included only the typed subset. Correlated functional status among segregating V segments might reflect linkage disequilibrium, but an unknown experimental factor could not be ruled out. Some IMGT-functional V segments, including TRBV6-2 and TRBV6-3, could not be told apart with the 87-base-pair reads, so those segments were excluded. According to a later analysis, TCR association rates differed among HLA loci, with DRB1 alleles showing the most associated TCRs and HLA-C alleles showing the fewest. An association between a missense DCLRE1C variant and V-gene and J-gene trimming of TCR beta chains was found in a later genetic analysis and replicated in an independent cohort. In a later analysis, HLA-associated TCR beta chains showed more clonal expansion and lower generation probabilities than non-associated chains that were equally common. In both the original and validation cohorts, the classifier was reported to diagnose cytomegalovirus status with high specificity and sensitivity. While some public TCRs were present in many individuals, most TCR sequences turned up only very rarely across donors. In this cohort, only TCR beta chains were sequenced, and detectable features were limited by the absence of alpha or paired-chain data. In a later genetic analysis, fewer N-insertions in productive TCRs were reported among donors in an Asian-associated ancestry cluster than the roughly 700-donor mean. A few of the identified cytomegalovirus-associated TCR beta chains were confirmed in vitro to be specific for cytomegalovirus antigens. Fewer than 20 rarely observed V segments, including chromosome 9 orphons, were excluded from the earlier analysis of approximately 500 of the donors because counts were too low.

The sample holds one count of this clone. No cognate antigen has been identified for it. No base quality values were provided; no much bigger clone lies one nucleotide off. In total, about 650 healthy bone marrow donors made up the cohort. At the time of sampling, all cohort members were nominally healthy, though unrecorded immune exposures were likely present. The donor tested CMV seronegative and was one of the 352 seronegative cohort members. Each donor provided a peripheral blood sample, and peripheral blood mononuclear cells were used for TCR beta sequencing. The Qiagen DNeasy Blood Extraction Kit was used to extract genomic DNA from the blood cell samples. Receptors were amplified or captured by the immunoSEQ multiplex PCR assay. For the multiplex PCR, a mixture combining 60 forward primers for TCR Vbeta segments and 13 reverse primers for TCR Jbeta segments was used. Amplification of the CDR3 region of rearranged TCR beta genes was performed with a multiplex PCR assay on genomic DNA. Amplified TCR beta libraries were sequenced as 87-base-pair reads on the Illumina HiSeq System. From the authors' description of their analysis: A later analysis tallied 75 million to 95 million unique TCR beta chains across the 600 to 700 repertoires, and approximately 12 million of those chains were shared by two or more donors. Raw reads were error-corrected and collapsed into unique sequences by a nearest-neighbor algorithm in which closely related sequences were merged to remove PCR and sequencing errors. To assign V, D and J gene segments, CDR3 sequences were aligned to IMGT reference sequences. Each retained sequence needed at least a six-nucleotide match to both a V gene segment and a J gene segment. A rearrangement counted as productive if the CDR3 had no stop codons and remained in frame with V and J, and every other rearrangement counted as non-productive. CDR3 was defined according to IMGT convention as the region running from the second conserved V-encoded cysteine to the conserved J-encoded phenylalanine. In an earlier analysis of 550 to 650 of the donors, sequences lacking an unambiguous match to a single V gene segment were excluded. An earlier analysis of about 590 of the donors classified V segments as functional when productive rearrangements were above 56.7% and as segregating when the standard deviation between donors was above 5%. A statistical classification framework was developed to diagnose cytomegalovirus status using the catalog of TCR beta chain sequences. V and J gene assignment, in a later analysis, came from comparing TCR nucleotide sequences with IMGT/GENE-DB human TR gene sequences. A later analysis assigned CDR3 sequences and most-parsimonious VDJ recombination scenarios with the TCRdist pipeline. In a later analysis, each TCR beta chain was defined by its CDR3 amino acid sequence together with its V-gene family, and reads without a unique V-gene family were excluded. As a way to deal with suspected cross-contamination and a sequencing artifact, a later analysis dropped approximately 590 nucleotide sequences that were highly shared and had low generation probability. In a later analysis, a clonal expansion index was calculated for each public chain from normalized within-repertoire ranks of inferred template counts. Generation probabilities in a later analysis came from a VDJ recombination model fitted to out-of-frame rearrangements, and those results were checked against IGoR. In a later analysis, hypergeometric tests were used to score TCR-TCR, TCR-HLA and TCR-CMV co-occurrence, with a repertoire-size bias correction applied to TCR pairs. A later analysis estimated false discovery rates by permuting HLA or CMV assignments 20 times. In a later analysis, co-occurring TCRs were grouped with DBSCAN, and TCRdist sequence similarity was added when clustering was performed within HLA-allele-positive subsets. For co-occurrence clustering, repertoires with fewer than 30,000 or more than 120,000 public chains were excluded, along with five repertoires with anomalous nucleotide sharing. Imported from immuneACCESS, the table was reduced by TCRdb to in-frame sequences with V and J called. These copies leave out some clones; in studies compared against another copy, an unresolved V gene accounts for under half, and the cause of the remainder is not known. V and J calls and clone size follow that table, whereas D and trimming were derived from the DNA. Within this sample are about 180,000 clones, with 82% of them counted one time only. Together, the top ten hold approximately 1.4% of the sample.

The CDR3 goes from the cysteine to the phenylalanine over 15 residues. Only the CDR3 region is kept as DNA, spanning 45 bases read in frame from base 1. CDR1 and CDR2 (SGHAT, FQNNGV) derive from the germline V gene. The V and J ends are trimmed by 1 base and 0 bases, leaving 7 bases between them. The sequencing sample was made of PBMCs. The chain uses TRBV11-2 and TRBJ1-3; the D gene cannot be resolved reliably. The clonotype originates from a man aged 35 to 55 in good health and CMV-seronegative. The CDR3 amino acid sequence is: CASSLAPSSGNTIYF. The base sequence is TGTGCCAGCAGCTTAGCCCCCAGCTCTGGAAACACCATATATTTT. This CDR3, with the reference TRBV11-2 and TRBJ1-3 proteins standing in past its ends, gives the full variable domain EAGVAQSPRYKIIEKRQSVAFWCNPISGHATLYWYQQILGQGPKLLIQFQNNGVVDDSQLPKDRFSAERLKGVDSTLKIQPAKLEDSAVYLCASSLAPSSGNTIYFGEGSWLTVV.